A selection of T cell receptor beta chains follows, all from one sample in a study of T cells in Graves' hyperthyroidism and ophthalmopathy. TCRdb used MiXCR to reprocess the multiplex PCR reads, holding one entry per CDR3 protein. Seen here are a few hundred thousand distinct CDR3 sequences, around 15% observed once, and the top ten hold approximately 3.5%. The sample taken for sequencing was blood. These receptors were taken from a woman in her 40s with Graves' ophthalmopathy. Each CDR3 is given without its conserved first and last residue. The size entry is marked missing in some rows and otherwise reads once, few, many or a size class.

ASSPTGGQTNEKLF | TRBV12-3/TRBV12-4 | few | TRBJ1-4
ASRRDGTYEQY | TRBV6-2/TRBV6-3 | many | TRBJ2-7
ASNGASAGETDTQY | TRBV28 | many | TRBJ2-3
ASTRDLRGLGTDTQY | TRBV10-3 | . | TRBJ2-3
ASSPPGAAGEY | TRBV28 | . | TRBJ2-3
ASSPSGTYNEQF | TRBV12-3/TRBV12-4 | many | TRBJ2-1
ASSSLDRTEQY | TRBV7-2 | many | TRBJ2-7
ASCWTGSNRETQY | TRBV6-1 | few | TRBJ2-5
ATSREGASSYEQY | TRBV15 | many | TRBJ2-7
SARDETGSFGSNQPQR | TRBV20-1 | . | TRBJ1-5
ASSIGNTQY | TRBV27 | few | TRBJ2-3
ASSLGSGGEQF | TRBV11-2 | many | TRBJ2-1
SARDRGGGGGEQY | TRBV20-1 | few | TRBJ2-7
SARVRGDTQY | TRBV20-1 | many | TRBJ2-3
SATGAGGRAANEQF | TRBV20-1 | many | TRBJ2-1
ASRQQGPPNSPLH | TRBV2 | few | TRBJ1-6
ASSLFGQLTEAF | TRBV27 | . | TRBJ1-1
ASSAAGGLKAGGRPNEQF | TRBV9 | . | TRBJ2-1
ASSRTSGGASSTGELF | TRBV7-9 | . | TRBJ2-2
ASIGQGRTEAF | TRBV6-1 | . | TRBJ1-1
ASSARPNTGELF | TRBV5-8 | few | TRBJ2-2
ASTPFADGRQQF | TRBV12-3/TRBV12-4 | many | TRBJ2-1
ATSKLGGVEGAQY | TRBV15 | . | TRBJ2-3
ASRPTSGDTGELF | TRBV11-2 | . | TRBJ2-2
ASSLMPLGPNTEAF | TRBV7-2 | . | TRBJ1-1
ASSYSTASSYEQY | TRBV6-2/TRBV6-3 | many | TRBJ2-7
AWSTSFSANYGYT | TRBV30 | many | TRBJ1-2
ASHGTGVEKLF | TRBV3-1 | . | TRBJ1-4
ASSPTGRGTEAF | TRBV12-3/TRBV12-4 | many | TRBJ1-1
ASSYSSRLLGEQY | TRBV6-5 | many | TRBJ2-7
ASKAGESYEQY | TRBV6-1 | . | TRBJ2-7
ASSYAEGVADTQY | TRBV6-9 | . | TRBJ2-3
ASTRLAPSTDTQY | TRBV11-2 | many | TRBJ2-3
ASSNFRDSSREQF | TRBV7-9 | many | TRBJ2-1
ASSFRTGGPTGELF | TRBV5-1 | . | TRBJ2-2
ASTSGTVNTEAF | TRBV7-9 | many | TRBJ1-1
ASTPSGKAYNEQF | TRBV11-2 | many | TRBJ2-1
SASAGSRGFYSNQPQH | TRBV20-1 | many | TRBJ1-5
SARVPASTDTQY | TRBV20-1 | many | TRBJ2-3
ASSNTGNTEAF | TRBV5-1 | few | TRBJ1-1
ASSLLVQGTEAF | TRBV5-5 | many | TRBJ1-1
ASSLRTGAADTQY | TRBV5-6 | many | TRBJ2-3
ASSQDRGWGEQF | TRBV5-5 | . | TRBJ2-1
ASRVSNQPQH | TRBV6-1 | many | TRBJ1-5
ASNKDRGNQPQH | TRBV2 | few | TRBJ1-5
SAKAGTGNNSPLH | TRBV20-1 | many | TRBJ1-6
ATSSRARGETGEQY | TRBV15 | many | TRBJ2-7
AGKRGGPQDTQY | TRBV2 | . | TRBJ2-3
ASSPTQGSAF | TRBV18 | many | TRBJ1-1
ASSQVLGTDTQY | TRBV4-1 | many | TRBJ2-3
ASRGSEQF | TRBV10-2 | many | TRBJ2-1
ASSPGQGKNSPLH | TRBV9 | . | TRBJ1-6
AISETPAGGPGGTQY | TRBV10-3 | few | TRBJ2-5
ASSWTGDYGYT | TRBV5-1 | many | TRBJ1-2
ASSQGTGWVNEQF | TRBV6-1 | many | TRBJ2-1
ASSLGNRQASYNSPLH | TRBV12-3/TRBV12-4 | few | TRBJ1-6
ASSVSGETQY | TRBV28 | few | TRBJ2-5